The source of this T cell receptor (beta chain) is a study of vaccination and CD4 T cells after COVID-19. Across the study: Convalescent study patients returned SARS-CoV-2 positive nasal swab PCR results, with several mild cases and one severe. Between diagnosis and the drawing of post-COVID samples lay a median roughly 100 days (range 35 to 161). Convalescent donors totaled six males and four females, including two who were Hispanic.

TCRdb called the PCR reads again in MiXCR, with one record for every CDR3 protein. Of some 33,000 distinct CDR3 sequences in the sample, about 35% were seen once. Time point reported: late sampling 161 to 241 days after vaccination in three convalescent patients. The CDR3 sequence is 16 residues long. Unmatched junction bases numbered 11, after V lost 4 bases and J lost 2 bases. Per the germline V gene, CDR1 is SQVTM and CDR2 is ANQGSEA. The chain recombines TRBV29-1 with TRBJ2-5; 9 bases match TRBD2. The sequencing here drew on CD4+ T cells from blood, taken about 7 months after SARS-CoV-2 vaccination. The sequence was obtained from a human donor who had recovered from COVID-19. This CDR3 is CSVVIAGVGQQETQYF. In nucleotides, the CDR3 is TGCAGCGTTGTAATAGCGGGGGTAGGCCAACAAGAGACCCAGTACTTC.